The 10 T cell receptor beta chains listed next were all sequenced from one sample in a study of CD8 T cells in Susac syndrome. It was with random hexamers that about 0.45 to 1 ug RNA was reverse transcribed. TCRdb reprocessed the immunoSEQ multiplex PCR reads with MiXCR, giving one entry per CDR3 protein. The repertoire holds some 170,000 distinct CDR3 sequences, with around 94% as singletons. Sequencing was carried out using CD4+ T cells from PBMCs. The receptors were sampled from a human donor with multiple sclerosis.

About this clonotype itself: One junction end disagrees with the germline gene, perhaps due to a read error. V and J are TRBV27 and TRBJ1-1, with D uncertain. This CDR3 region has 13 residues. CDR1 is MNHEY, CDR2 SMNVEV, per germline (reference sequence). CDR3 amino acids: CASSLYSSTEAFF. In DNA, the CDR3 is TGTGCCAGTAGTTTATATAGCAGCACAGAAGCTTTCTTT.

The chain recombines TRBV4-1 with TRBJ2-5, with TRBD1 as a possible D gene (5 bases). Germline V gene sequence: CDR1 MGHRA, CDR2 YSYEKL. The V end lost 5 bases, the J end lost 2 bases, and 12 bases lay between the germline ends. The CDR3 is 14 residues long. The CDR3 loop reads CASSVRELQETQYF. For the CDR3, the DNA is TGCGCCAGCAGCGTCAGGGAATTACAAGAGACCCAGTACTTC.

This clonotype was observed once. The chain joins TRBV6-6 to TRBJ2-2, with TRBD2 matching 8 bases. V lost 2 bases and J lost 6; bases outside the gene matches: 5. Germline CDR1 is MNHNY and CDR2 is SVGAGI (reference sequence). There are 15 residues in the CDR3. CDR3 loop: CASSYLLAGPGELFF. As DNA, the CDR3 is TGTGCCAGCAGTTACCTTCTAGCGGGCCCCGGGGAGCTGTTTTTT.

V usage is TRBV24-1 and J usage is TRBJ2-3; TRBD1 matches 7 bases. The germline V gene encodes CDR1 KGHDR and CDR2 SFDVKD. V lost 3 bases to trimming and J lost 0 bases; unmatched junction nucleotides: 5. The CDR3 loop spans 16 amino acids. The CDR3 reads CATSDRTGPSTDTQYF. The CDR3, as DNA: TGTGCCACCAGTGATCGGACAGGCCCTAGCACAGATACGCAGTATTTT.

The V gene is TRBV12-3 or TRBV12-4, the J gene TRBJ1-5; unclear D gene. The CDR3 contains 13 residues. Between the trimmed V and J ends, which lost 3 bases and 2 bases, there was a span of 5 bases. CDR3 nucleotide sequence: TGTGCCAGCAGTTTGAGGGGCAATCAGCCCCAGCATTTT. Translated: CASSLRGNQPQHF.

In DNA, the CDR3 is TGCAGCGTTGATCAGGCAGTAAACTATGGCTACACCTTC. Protein product: CSVDQAVNYGYTF. This rearrangement joins TRBV29-1 to TRBJ1-2; D is uncertain. CDR1 SQVTM and CDR2 ANQGSEA come from the germline V gene. V lost 3 bases and J lost 2, with 10 bases in between. The CDR3 spans 13 residues.

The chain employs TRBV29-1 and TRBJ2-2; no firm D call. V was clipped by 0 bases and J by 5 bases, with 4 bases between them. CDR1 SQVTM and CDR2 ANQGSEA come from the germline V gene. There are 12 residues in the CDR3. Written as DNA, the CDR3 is TGCAGCGTTGAAGAGCTAACCGGGGAGCTGTTTTTT. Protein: CSVEELTGELFF.

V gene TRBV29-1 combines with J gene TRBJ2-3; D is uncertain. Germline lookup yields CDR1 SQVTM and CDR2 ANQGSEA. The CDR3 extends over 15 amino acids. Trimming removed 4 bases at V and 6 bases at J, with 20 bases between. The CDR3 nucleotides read TGCAGCGTTGTACCACTGGGGTGGGCGAGGGATACGCAGTATTTT. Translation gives CSVVPLGWARDTQYF.

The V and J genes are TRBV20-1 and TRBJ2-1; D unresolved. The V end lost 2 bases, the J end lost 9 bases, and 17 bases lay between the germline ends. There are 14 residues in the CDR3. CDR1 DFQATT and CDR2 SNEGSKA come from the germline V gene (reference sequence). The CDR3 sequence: CSARLDGRSSEQFF. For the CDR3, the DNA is TGCAGTGCTAGATTGGACGGACGCAGCAGTGAGCAGTTCTTC.

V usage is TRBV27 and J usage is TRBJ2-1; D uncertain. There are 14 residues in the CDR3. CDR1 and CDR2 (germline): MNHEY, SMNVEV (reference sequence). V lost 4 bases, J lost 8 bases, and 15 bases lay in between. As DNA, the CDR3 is TGTGCCAGCAGTTCAAAAACTTCTAGGGATGAGCAGTTCTTC. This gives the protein CASSSKTSRDEQFF.